Below, one TCR beta chain is given with its context. The antigen is unknown. The sample is drawn from a study of Ad26.COV2.S vaccination and SARS-CoV-2 variants. Method: immunoSEQ multiplex PCR; TCRdb's copy keeps in-frame clones and lacks some. The sample lists some 480,000 clones, 87% occurring once. Study findings and constraints: Vaccine and placebo recipients had comparable breadth of non-spike TCRs.

The sample's treatment: some 19 received Ad26.COV2.S at low or high dose, single or two shots; five or six received placebo; per-sample allocation not given. After the first vaccine or placebo injection, samples were drawn on day 63. Germline V gene sequence: CDR1 LGHDT, CDR2 YNNKEL (reference sequence). The CDR3 totals 13 residues. V gave up 1 base and J gave up 7 bases, with 11 bases separating them. This chain connects TRBV3-1 (or the pseudogene TRBV3-2) to TRBJ2-7, with D tentatively TRBD2 (6 bases). This TCR came from a person between 18 and 65 years old who received the Ad26.COV2.S COVID-19 vaccine or a placebo. Specimen: peripheral blood, collected in a trial of Ad26.COV2.S vaccine versus placebo. In nucleotides, the CDR3 is TGTGCCAGCAGCCAAGTCAGGGCGGGGGAGCAGTACTTC. It specifies CASSQVRAGEQYF.